Listed below are T cell receptor beta chains from one sample, sequenced in a study of T cell repertoires and Cas9 in healthy adults. The data were produced by immunoSEQ multiplex PCR, yet TCRdb's version contains in-frame clones alone and is incomplete. The sample consists of about 15,000 clones, about 91% of them appearing once. Sequencing used Tregs (CD4+, CD25+, CD127-, CD137-, CD154-) from PBMCs; culture status not recorded. These receptors originate from a human donor in good health. Both conserved end residues are part of each CDR3. The order of the fields is J gene, clone size, CDR3 length, V gene, D gene, CDR3 protein, CDR3 DNA. A D gene is named only where the DNA matches it firmly. A clone size is listed for some rows: how often the clone was seen (once, few, many), or a class if it is expanded.

TRBJ2-5 - 15 TRBV7-2 - CASTIRRGPQETQYF TGTGCCAGCACAATCCGCCGAGGGCCACAAGAGACCCAGTACTTC
TRBJ1-4 - 15 TRBV7-7 - CASSLERTVGEKLFF TGTGCCAGCAGCTTAGAGCGCACTGTTGGAGAAAAACTGTTTTTT
TRBJ2-1 - 16 TRBV9 - CASSVQGRSVNNEQFF TGTGCCAGCAGCGTTCAGGGGCGCTCCGTAAACAATGAGCAGTTCTTC
TRBJ2-5 - 15 TRBV7-2 TRBD2 CASSPPGGVRETQYF TGTGCCAGCAGCCCCCCCGGGGGGGTAAGAGAGACCCAGTACTTC
TRBJ1-2 once 10 TRBV20-1 - CSARDDGYTF TGCAGTGCTAGAGACGATGGCTACACCTTC
TRBJ2-1 - 14 TRBV6-1 - CASRRQGYTNEQFF TGTGCCAGCAGGAGGCAGGGGTATACCAATGAGCAGTTCTTC
TRBJ1-5 - 14 TRBV6-5 - CASSMRGVNQPQHF TGTGCCAGTTCCATGCGAGGGGTGAATCAGCCCCAGCATTTT
TRBJ2-7 - 12 TRBV7-9 - CASSLGSLEQYF TGTGCCAGCAGCTTAGGTTCTCTCGAGCAGTACTTC
TRBJ1-1 - 15 TRBV4-3 - CASSLTSQRGYEAFF TGCGCCAGCAGCCTTACCAGCCAGCGAGGATATGAAGCTTTCTTT
TRBJ2-7 - 17 TRBV14 TRBD1 CASSQGQGAFNNYEQYF TGTGCCAGCAGCCAGGGACAGGGGGCTTTCAACAACTACGAGCAGTACTTC
TRBJ1-1 - 13 TRBV7-2 - CASSLQGNTEAFF TGTGCCAGCAGCTTACAGGGGAACACTGAAGCTTTCTTT
TRBJ2-3 - 15 TRBV7-2 - CASSLVRGLTDTQYF TGTGCCAGCAGCTTAGTCCGGGGGCTGACAGATACGCAGTATTTT
TRBJ1-2 - 12 TRBV4-3 - CASSSPLGGYTF TGCGCCAGCAGCTCCCCCTTGGGGGGCTACACCTTC
TRBJ1-2 - 16 TRBV5-1 - CASSLAGPELNYGYTF TGCGCCAGCAGCTTGGCTGGGCCAGAACTTAACTATGGCTACACCTTC